A selection of T cell receptor beta chains follows, all from one sample in a study of T-cell reconstitution after alpha-beta-depleted transplantation in children. TCRdb independently ran MiXCR on the PCR reads; one entry per CDR3 protein. The table records 100,000 to 150,000 distinct CDR3 sequences, around 23% of them present only once. The material was PBMCs, mostly from graft donor cells, obtained 180 days after TCRalphabeta/CD19-depleted stem cell transplant. The receptors were sampled from a male patient aged 2 to 10 who had a stem cell transplant for chronic granulomatous disease, so the T cells may come from the graft donor. Both conserved end residues are part of each CDR3. D genes are given only for firm matches. The size of a clone is reported for some rows only, either as once, few or many, or as a class for expanded clones.

DNA,CDR3,D,V,size,J
TGCAGTGCTAGAGGTGGAGGGACTTCCAAACCGTGGGGCGGGGAGCTGTTTTTT,CSARGGGTSKPWGGELFF,-,TRBV20-1,-,TRBJ2-2
TGTGCCAGCAGTGAATATAGGACGCGGAACACCGGGGAGCTGTTTTTT,CASSEYRTRNTGELFF,-,TRBV25-1,-,TRBJ2-2
TGTGCCAGCAGGAGCGGTAGCTCCTACAATGAGCAGTTCTTC,CASRSGSSYNEQFF,-,TRBV7-2,many,TRBJ2-1
TGCAGTGCCAGGTGGGAACACCCCTACAATGAGCAGTTCTTC,CSARWEHPYNEQFF,-,TRBV20-1,many,TRBJ2-1
TGCAGCGTTGAAGATTACGGACAGGGGGCTTCCGGGGCCAACGTCCTGACTTTC,CSVEDYGQGASGANVLTF,TRBD1,TRBV29-1,-,TRBJ2-6
TGCAGTGCTACCAGGGAGAACACCGGGGAGCTGTTTTTT,CSATRENTGELFF,-,TRBV20-1,many,TRBJ2-2
TGTGCCAGCAGCTTCTTCCCCACCAGCAATCAGCCCCAGCATTTT,CASSFFPTSNQPQHF,-,TRBV7-2,-,TRBJ1-5
TGTGCCAGCAGCAACCTAGCGGGAGTCGACGAGCAGTACTTC,CASSNLAGVDEQYF,TRBD2,TRBV5-5,-,TRBJ2-7
TGTGCCAGCAGTTCGGTAGCGGGAGCAGGTTATAGGGAGACCCAGTACTTC,CASSSVAGAGYRETQYF,TRBD2,TRBV12-3/TRBV12-4,few,TRBJ2-5
TGTGCCAGCAGTTGGGATGGGACTAGCGGGAGCCTAACTCCCTACGAGCAGTACTTC,CASSWDGTSGSLTPYEQYF,TRBD2,TRBV6-2/TRBV6-3,-,TRBJ2-7
TGTGCCAGCGGACCAAAGGAGGGGAGTACGCAGTATTTT,CASGPKEGSTQYF,-,TRBV19,many,TRBJ2-3
TGTGCCAGCAGCAAAAATCTAGCGGGAGTCAACACCGGGGAGCTGTTTTTT,CASSKNLAGVNTGELFF,TRBD2,TRBV12-3/TRBV12-4,many,TRBJ2-2
TGTGCCAGCAGGATAAGCGGGGGGGGTGGTAATGAGCAGTTCTTC,CASRISGGGGNEQFF,TRBD2,TRBV6-2/TRBV6-3,many,TRBJ2-1
TGTGCCAGCAGCACAGCGAACACCGGGGAGCTGTTTTTT,CASSTANTGELFF,-,TRBV7-2,once,TRBJ2-2
TGCAGTGCCGTTCCGGGACAGGGAACAGATACGCAGTATTTT,CSAVPGQGTDTQYF,TRBD1,TRBV20-1,-,TRBJ2-3
TGTGCCAGCAGCTTAGGAGGGACAGGGGGGAACACAGATACGCAGTATTTT,CASSLGGTGGNTDTQYF,TRBD1,TRBV7-9,-,TRBJ2-3
TGCGCCAGCAGCTTGACTGTTGACAGATCCTCCTACGAGCAGTACTTC,CASSLTVDRSSYEQYF,-,TRBV5-1,many,TRBJ2-7
TGCAGTGCCCCAACTAATGAAAAACTGTTTTTT,CSAPTNEKLFF,-,TRBV20-1,-,TRBJ1-4
TGTGCCAGCAGGCCGACAGGGAAAGGGGTGTCCCTCCACTTT,CASRPTGKGVSLHF,TRBD1,TRBV12-3/TRBV12-4,many,TRBJ1-6
TGCAGTGCTAGAGATTTCGAGAAGGGCCAGCTTGGGGCTAGCACAGATACGCAGTATTTT,CSARDFEKGQLGASTDTQYF,-,TRBV20-1,few,TRBJ2-3
TGTGCCAGCAGCTCGAGTCGACTAGCGGGCTCGTGGACCGGGGAGCTGTTTTTT,CASSSSRLAGSWTGELFF,TRBD2,TRBV7-8,many,TRBJ2-2
TGTGCCAGCAGCTTTAGACAGAACACCGGGGAGCTGTTTTTT,CASSFRQNTGELFF,-,TRBV7-9,many,TRBJ2-2
TGTGCCAGCAGTTGGGGACAGGGCGTGCAGTACTTC,CASSWGQGVQYF,TRBD1,TRBV6-2/TRBV6-3,few,TRBJ2-7
TGTGCCAGCATGCTAACACGGACTAGCGGGAGTTTAGGGGAGACCCAGTACTTC,CASMLTRTSGSLGETQYF,TRBD2,TRBV5-5,many,TRBJ2-5
TGTGCCAGCAGCCTCGGACAGGGGGTGATCATCGGGGAGCTGTTTTTT,CASSLGQGVIIGELFF,TRBD1,TRBV5-6,-,TRBJ2-2
TGTGCCTGCTGTTTAGCGGTCCTAGCGGGAGGGCCCCATTCCTACGAGCAGTACTTC,CACCLAVLAGGPHSYEQYF,TRBD2,TRBV2,-,TRBJ2-7
TGTGCCAGCAGCTTAGTCCCAGCGGGGGGATACAATGAGCAGTTCTTC,CASSLVPAGGYNEQFF,TRBD2,TRBV11-2,many,TRBJ2-1
TGTGCCAGCAGTTCGGCCTCGGGTCTGGACACCGGGGAGCTGTTTTTT,CASSSASGLDTGELFF,-,TRBV27,-,TRBJ2-2
TGTGCCAGCAGTTTGGGGCAGCCGCCTTACAATGAGCAGTTCTTC,CASSLGQPPYNEQFF,-,TRBV12-3/TRBV12-4,few,TRBJ2-1
TGTGCCAGCGGTCCCTTGACAGGAGGGAATTCACCCCTCCACTTT,CASGPLTGGNSPLHF,-,TRBV7-8,-,TRBJ1-6
TGCAGTGCTAGCGGGATTTCCTTCTACGAGCAGTACTTC,CSASGISFYEQYF,-,TRBV20-1,few,TRBJ2-7
TGTGCCAGCAGTGACGTTGGCGGGGGGGCCTCGGATACGCAGTATTTT,CASSDVGGGASDTQYF,TRBD2,TRBV12-3/TRBV12-4,few,TRBJ2-3
TGCGCCAGCAGCTCAGGATATACCGGAGCCCATGAGCAGTTCTTC,CASSSGYTGAHEQFF,-,TRBV5-1,many,TRBJ2-1
TGCAGTGCTAGACCGATGGGACAAGAGACCCAGTACTTC,CSARPMGQETQYF,-,TRBV20-1,-,TRBJ2-5
TGTGCCAGCAGCTTAGGGGCAGGGACCGTTCAGTACTTC,CASSLGAGTVQYF,-,TRBV7-2,-,TRBJ2-4
TGTGCCAGCAGTTTCTTCCTGCCCAATCAGCCCCAGCATTTT,CASSFFLPNQPQHF,-,TRBV12-3/TRBV12-4,few,TRBJ1-5
TGTGCCAGCAGCCGAACGACAGGGTACTATGGCTACACCTTC,CASSRTTGYYGYTF,TRBD1,TRBV7-2,many,TRBJ1-2